The 19 T cell receptor beta chains listed next were all sequenced from one sample in a study of cytomegalovirus exposure and HLA in healthy donors. PCR employed 60 Vbeta and 13 Jbeta primers. Sequencing used immunoSEQ multiplex PCR; TCRdb keeps in-frame clones, though not all of them. The sample table sets out fewer than 150,000 clones. The sample was PBMCs. The receptors come from a woman between 55 and 75 years old in good health and CMV-seronegative.

The V and J genes are TRBV6-4 and TRBJ1-2, with 10 bases that match TRBD1. V was pared by 4 bases and J by 13 bases, with 6 bases of the junction left unmatched. CDR1 is MRHNA, CDR2 SNTAGT, per germline. The CDR3 extends over 12 amino acids. The CDR3 region is CASSGTGGPITF. The CDR3 coding sequence is TGTGCCAGCAGTGGGACAGGGGGTCCGATCACCTTC.

This chain links TRBV29-1 with TRBJ2-7; TRBD2 matches 11 bases. Per germline, CDR1 SQVTM and CDR2 ANQGSEA. The CDR3 sequence is 15 residues long. The junction had 13 bases not matched to a gene; V was cut back by 6 bases and J by 6 bases. CDR3 sequence reads: CSVSLGSGGVSEQYF. The CDR3 bases are TGCAGCGTCTCCTTGGGTAGCGGGGGGGTGAGCGAGCAGTACTTC.

The chain employs TRBV2 and TRBJ2-7, with 8 bases aligning to TRBD1. Germline CDR1 SNHLY, CDR2 FYNNEI. This CDR3 contains 15 residues. The ends lost 8 bases at V and 4 bases at J; junction bases unmatched: 13. DNA for the CDR3: TGTGCCAGCGGATTGTTCCGGGACAGGCTATACGAGCAGTACTTC. It translates to CASGLFRDRLYEQYF.

The rearrangement joins TRBV6-4 to TRBJ2-3, with TRBD1 matching over 9 bases. The V gene end was trimmed by 6 bases and the J gene end by 4 bases; junction bases not matched to a gene: 8. The CDR3 has 15 residues. Germline V gene lookup returns CDR1 MRHNA and CDR2 SNTAGT. In nucleotides, the CDR3 is TGTGCCAGCAGCCAAATCACAGGGGGCGCAGATACGCAGTATTTT. Translating it yields CASSQITGGADTQYF.

The gene calls are TRBV9 and TRBJ2-3, with no clear D. The germline V and J ends were trimmed by 0 bases and 2 bases, with 7 bases remaining between them. The CDR3 totals 14 residues. Germline-derived CDR1 and CDR2 are SGDLS and YYNGEE. CDR3 nucleotide sequence: TGTGCCAGCAGCGTAGACAGTTACACAGATACGCAGTATTTT. Amino acids: CASSVDSYTDTQYF.

V usage is TRBV15 and J usage is TRBJ1-5, with TRBD1 as a possible D gene (5 bases). Germline loops: CDR1 LNHNV, CDR2 YYDKDF (reference sequence). The CDR3 covers 16 residues. The V end was cut by 0 bases, the J end by 2 bases, with 11 bases between. The CDR3 here is CATSRDPGGGNQPQHF. The CDR3 DNA reads as TGTGCCACCAGCAGAGACCCCGGGGGAGGCAATCAGCCCCAGCATTTT.

This chain connects TRBV5-1 to TRBJ1-4; 7 bases line up with TRBD1. The CDR3 length is 10 residues. Trimming took 10 bases from V and 14 from J; bases not matched to a gene: 8. The germline V gene encodes CDR1 SGHRS and CDR2 YFSETQ. The CDR3: CAGQGGGLFF. CDR3 nucleotide sequence: TGCGCCGGCCAGGGGGGCGGTCTGTTTTTT. Combining the CDR3 with reference TRBV5-1 and TRBJ1-4 gives the whole variable domain KAGVTQTPRYLIKTRGQQVTLSCSPISGHRSVSWYQQTPGQGLQFLFEYFSETQRNKGNFPGRFSGRQFSNSRSEMNVSTLELGDSALYLCAGQGGGLFFGSGTQLSVL.

The chain has TRBV6-5 and TRBJ2-7; 11 positions match TRBD2. This CDR3 contains 15 residues. With V trimmed by 6 bases and J by 1 base, 5 bases remained unmatched. CDR1 and CDR2 from the germline V gene are MNHEY and SVGAGI. The CDR3 spells CASSVTSGTSYEQYF. DNA of the CDR3: TGTGCCAGCAGCGTGACTAGCGGGACGTCCTACGAGCAGTACTTC.

J is TRBJ2-3 and V is TRBV12-5, with D uncertain. V lost 6 bases and J lost 7, with 5 bases in between. Germline V gene sequence: CDR1 LGHNT, CDR2 FRNRAP. The CDR3 length is 10 residues. Here the CDR3 reads CASGDYTQYF. In DNA form, the CDR3 reads TGTGCTAGTGGCGACTATACGCAGTATTTT. Supplemented by reference TRBV12-5 and TRBJ2-3, the full variable domain reads DARVTQTPRHKVTEMGQEVTMRCQPILGHNTVFWYRQTMMQGLELLAYFRNRAPLDDSGMPKDRFSAEMPDATLATLKIQPSEPRDSAVYFCASGDYTQYFGPGTRLTVL.

This chain uses TRBV18 with TRBJ1-1; 9 bases are a match to TRBD1. Germline V gene sequence: CDR1 KGHSH, CDR2 LQKENI. The CDR3 is made up of 16 amino acids. V shed 6 bases and J 1 base; nucleotides not matched to a gene: 9. CDR3 sequence reads: CASSGAWDRANTEAFF. The CDR3 DNA sequence: TGTGCCAGCTCTGGGGCTTGGGACAGGGCGAACACTGAAGCTTTCTTT.

This chain uses TRBV28 with TRBJ2-7, with no clear D. Trimming pared 6 bases from V and 1 base from J, leaving 4 bases between. Germline V gives CDR1 MDHEN, CDR2 SYDVKM. The CDR3 totals 11 residues. The CDR3 spells CASSQSYEQYF. The CDR3 nucleotides read TGTGCCAGCAGCCAGTCCTACGAGCAGTACTTC.

V usage is TRBV27 and J usage is TRBJ1-5; possibly TRBD1 for D (5 bases). The CDR3 loop spans 16 amino acids. V lost 0 bases and J 2 bases, leaving 11 bases between the germline ends. CDR1 and CDR2 (germline): MNHEY, SMNVEV (reference sequence). In nucleotides, the CDR3 is TGTGCCAGCAGTTTATCAGCCGCGGGGGGCAATCAGCCCCAGCATTTT. This sequence encodes CASSLSAAGGNQPQHF.

V is TRBV5-4 and J is TRBJ1-1; no definite D call. Between the trimmed V and J ends, which lost 0 bases and 7 bases, there was a span of 7 bases. The CDR3 is 12 amino acids. Germline V gene lookup returns CDR1 SGHNT and CDR2 YYREEE (reference sequence). For the CDR3, the DNA is TGTGCCAGCAGCTTGGCCGGGTTTGAAGCTTTCTTT. Its protein product is CASSLAGFEAFF.

The chain combines TRBV6-1 with TRBJ2-7, with D perhaps TRBD2 (6 bases). The germline V gene has CDR1 MNHNS and CDR2 SASEGT. CDR3 size: 13 residues. Deletions cut 4 bases from V and 2 bases from J, with 9 bases between. In DNA form, the CDR3 reads TGTGCCAGCAGTGCGGGACTTACCTACGAGCAGTACTTC. This sequence encodes CASSAGLTYEQYF.

The V and J genes are TRBV4-1 and TRBJ2-5, with 8 bases matching TRBD1. Germline V gene data show CDR1 as MGHRA and CDR2 as YSYEKL. The CDR3 totals 14 residues. V shed 0 bases and J 4 bases; nucleotides not matched to a gene: 1. The CDR3 spells CASSQETGGETQYF. The CDR3 region has the DNA TGCGCCAGCAGCCAAGAAACAGGGGGAGAGACCCAGTACTTC.

The chain combines TRBV5-1 with TRBJ2-3, with D possibly being TRBD2 (6 bases). CDR1 is SGHRS and CDR2 is YFSETQ in the germline V gene. The CDR3 runs 15 residues. Trimming left V 6 bases short and J 6 bases short, with 20 bases between. The CDR3 region is CASKVLADLGDTQYF. CDR3 bases: TGCGCCAGCAAGGTCTTAGCGGACTTAGGGGATACGCAGTATTTT.

The chain recombines TRBV2 with TRBJ1-3, with TRBD1 matching over 10 bases. This CDR3 comprises 15 residues. The trim removed 4 bases at V and 2 bases at J, leaving 2 bases unmatched. Per germline, CDR1 SNHLY and CDR2 FYNNEI. CDR3 sequence reads: CASSGQGAPGNTIYF. CDR3 nucleotide sequence: TGTGCCAGCAGTGGACAGGGGGCACCTGGAAACACCATATATTTT. Based on the CDR3 plus reference TRBV2 and TRBJ1-3, the full variable domain is EPEVTQTPSHQVTQMGQEVILRCVPISNHLYFYWYRQILGQKVEFLVSFYNNEISEKSEIFDDQFSVERPDGSNFTLKIRSTKLEDSAMYFCASSGQGAPGNTIYFGEGSWLTVV.

V is TRBV28 and J is TRBJ2-6; a weak D match, TRBD2 (5 bases). Germline CDR1 MDHEN, CDR2 SYDVKM. CDR3 length: 15 residues. The V end lost 3 bases, the J end lost 3 bases, and 9 bases lay between the germline ends. The CDR3 loop reads CASSFNSGGANVLTF. The CDR3 bases are TGTGCCAGCAGTTTCAACAGCGGTGGGGCCAACGTCCTGACTTTC.

The gene calls are TRBV5-1 and TRBJ1-3, with a weak D call TRBD1 (6 bases). Trimming stripped 2 bases from V and 1 base from J, with 10 bases between. The CDR3 spans 15 residues. Germline loops: CDR1 SGHRS, CDR2 YFSETQ. CDR3 sequence reads: CASSLTGFSGNTIYF. The DNA for the CDR3 is TGCGCCAGCAGCTTAACAGGGTTTTCTGGAAACACCATATATTTT.